The 18 T cell receptor beta chains in this list originate from one sample, sequenced in a study of cytomegalovirus exposure and HLA in healthy donors. Profiling relied on immunoSEQ multiplex PCR, and the TCRdb table lists in-frame clones only, not all of them. The repertoire holds around 300,000 clones, approximately 86% seen once, with around 1% in the top ten. Sequencing used PBMCs. All receptors derive from a young woman in good health and CMV-seronegative.

The chain links TRBV5-6 to TRBJ1-6; 10 bases agree with TRBD1. CDR1 and CDR2 (germline): SGHDT, YYEEEE. The trim removed 2 bases at V and 8 bases at J, leaving 4 bases unmatched. This CDR3 has 15 residues. CDR3 nucleotide sequence: TGTGCCAGCAGCTTTGGTGGGACAGGGGATTCACCCCTCCACTTT. It yields the protein CASSFGGTGDSPLHF.

The CDR3 protein is CASSLVDEQFF. In DNA, the CDR3 is TGCGCCAGCAGCTTGGTCGATGAGCAGTTCTTC. V usage is TRBV5-1 and J usage is TRBJ2-1; D is uncertain. The CDR3 has 11 amino acids. From germline, CDR1 is SGHRS and CDR2 YFSETQ. Trimming stripped 0 bases from V and 8 bases from J, with 3 bases between.

V and J are TRBV28 and TRBJ2-1; TRBD2 agrees at 13 bases. After removal of 6 bases from V and 9 bases from J, the junction contained 11 bases not matched to a gene. Germline values: CDR1 MDHEN, CDR2 SYDVKM. The CDR3 covers 16 residues. The DNA for the CDR3 is TGTGCCAGCAGCCTTCCGGGACTAGCGGGACAGGGTGAGCAGTTCTTC. It codes for CASSLPGLAGQGEQFF.

The chain carries TRBV6-5 and TRBJ2-7, with D tentatively TRBD1 (6 bases). Trimming left V 3 bases short and J 2 bases short, with 17 bases between. CDR1 is MNHEY and CDR2 is SVGAGI in the germline V gene. The CDR3 is 16 amino acids. CDR3 in amino acids: CASSYSRGRSTYEQYF. The CDR3 region has the DNA TGTGCCAGCAGTTATTCCAGGGGACGGAGTACCTACGAGCAGTACTTC.

The CDR3 sequence: CASSLAGLQGGQPQHF. The CDR3 DNA follows: TGTGCCAGCAGCTTAGCGGGCCTCCAGGGCGGTCAGCCCCAGCATTTT. J is TRBJ1-5 and V is TRBV7-9, with D possibly being TRBD1 (5 bases). Germline V gene lookup returns CDR1 SEHNR and CDR2 FQNEAQ (reference sequence). Trimming removed 0 bases from V and 6 bases from J, with 15 bases in between. This CDR3 is 16 amino acids long.

The chain combines TRBV16 with TRBJ2-7, with TRBD1 matching over 8 bases. Germline assignment: CDR1 KGHSY and CDR2 FQNENV. The CDR3 consists of 14 residues. Trimming at V came to 4 bases and at J to 5 bases, leaving 7 bases not matched to a gene. CDR3 amino acids: CASSLLTGADEQYF. The CDR3 coding sequence is TGTGCCAGCAGCCTCCTGACAGGGGCTGACGAGCAGTACTTC.

This chain uses TRBV19 with TRBJ2-2, with 9 bases fitting TRBD1. Germline CDR1 reads LNHDA; CDR2 reads SQIVND (reference sequence). The CDR3 extends over 15 amino acids. V lost 7 bases to trimming and J lost 6 bases; unmatched junction nucleotides: 9. Here the CDR3 reads CASTGGQGGSGELFF. In DNA, the CDR3 is TGTGCCAGTACTGGGGGACAGGGCGGATCCGGGGAGCTGTTTTTT. The full variable domain, with the rest looked up from reference TRBV19 and TRBJ2-2, is DGGITQSPKYLFRKEGQNVTLSCEQNLNHDAMYWYRQDPGQGLRLIYYSQIVNDFQKGDIAEGYSVSREKKESFPLTVTSAQKNPTAFYLCASTGGQGGSGELFFGEGSRLTVL.

This chain uses TRBV2 with TRBJ1-5; D unclear. The germline V and J ends were trimmed by 8 bases and 4 bases, with 18 bases remaining between them. In germline, CDR1 is SNHLY, CDR2 FYNNEI. The CDR3 contains 15 residues. CDR3 residues: CASSEYDTSNQPQHF. The CDR3 coding sequence is TGTGCCAGCTCCGAATACGATACTTCAAATCAGCCCCAGCATTTT.

The chain carries TRBV25-1 and TRBJ2-5; tentatively, D is TRBD2 (6 bases). This CDR3 has 13 residues. Trimming pared 6 bases from V and 4 bases from J, leaving 12 bases between. Per germline, CDR1 MGHDK and CDR2 SYGVNS. The chain's CDR3 is CASSLMGGETQYF. For the CDR3, the DNA is TGTGCCAGCAGCCTTATGGGGGGAGAGACCCAGTACTTC.

The CDR3 nucleotides read TGCGCCAGCAAGATTGGGGAGGAAGAGACCCAGTACTTC. It codes for CASKIGEEETQYF. The chain combines TRBV5-1 with TRBJ2-5; D possibly corresponds to TRBD2 (6 bases). Trimming shortened V by 6 bases and J by 3 bases, and 12 bases separated the two germline ends. The CDR3 length is 13 residues. Germline V lookup: CDR1 SGHRS, CDR2 YFSETQ.

The J gene is TRBJ2-7, the V gene TRBV5-6, with D perhaps matching TRBD2 (6 bases). V dropped 7 bases and J dropped 0 bases, with 14 bases sitting between them. This CDR3 is built from 14 residues. In germline, CDR1 is SGHDT, CDR2 YYEEEE. For the CDR3, the DNA is TGTGCCAGCGCCTACCCCGGGGGCTCCTACGAGCAGTACTTC. Translating gives CASAYPGGSYEQYF.

The V gene is TRBV19, the J gene TRBJ1-2, with 8 bases matching TRBD1. V shed 3 bases and J 8 bases; nucleotides not matched to a gene: 5. The CDR3 contains 13 residues. Germline CDR1 is LNHDA and CDR2 is SQIVND (reference sequence). CDR3 DNA: TGTGCCAGTAGTATGCAGGGGGCGGAAGGCTACACCTTC. Its translation is CASSMQGAEGYTF.

This clone was seen a handful of times. The CDR3 here is CASSMVQTSEQYF. The CDR3, as DNA: TGTGCCAGTAGTATGGTACAGACTAGCGAGCAGTACTTC. The rearrangement joins TRBV19 to TRBJ2-7; tentative D call: TRBD2 (6 bases). Per the germline V gene, CDR1 is LNHDA and CDR2 is SQIVND (reference sequence). V gave up 3 bases and J gave up 6 bases, with 12 bases separating them. The CDR3 has 13 amino acids.

This chain uses TRBV19 with TRBJ1-5; perhaps TRBD1 as D (6 bases). The CDR3 has 13 amino acids. Germline V CDR1 and CDR2: LNHDA, SQIVND (reference sequence). V lost 11 bases to trimming and J lost 2 bases, with 13 bases between them. The CDR3 loop reads CAGSYRGNQPQHF. DNA of the CDR3: TGTGCCGGGTCTTACAGGGGCAATCAGCCCCAGCATTTT. The variable domain in full, with the rest retrieved from reference TRBV19 and TRBJ1-5, is DGGITQSPKYLFRKEGQNVTLSCEQNLNHDAMYWYRQDPGQGLRLIYYSQIVNDFQKGDIAEGYSVSREKKESFPLTVTSAQKNPTAFYLCAGSYRGNQPQHFGDGTRLSIL.

The chain employs TRBV7-8 and TRBJ1-2, with D possibly TRBD1 on 6 matching bases. The CDR3 has 13 amino acids. Germline lookup yields CDR1 SGHVS and CDR2 FQNEAQ. V dropped 5 bases and J dropped 8 bases, with 15 bases sitting between them. In nucleotides, the CDR3 is TGTGCCAGCAGCCAAGGGCAGGGGTGGGGCTACACCTTC. It encodes CASSQGQGWGYTF.

The chain combines TRBV10-3 with TRBJ1-2; the D gene is possibly TRBD1 (5 bases). The length of the CDR3 is 11 residues. Between the trimmed V and J ends, which lost 4 bases and 6 bases, there was a span of 6 bases. The germline gives CDR1 ENHRY, CDR2 SYGVKD. The CDR3, as DNA: TGTGCCATCAGTGTAGGGGATGGCTACACCTTC. Encoded protein: CAISVGDGYTF.

The rearrangement links TRBV5-6 to TRBJ2-1, with TRBD1 as a possible D gene (5 bases). This CDR3 comprises 15 residues. Germline values: CDR1 SGHDT, CDR2 YYEEEE. The V end lost 5 bases, the J end lost 4 bases, and 16 bases lay between the germline ends. The CDR3: CASSPSGHPYNEQFF. The CDR3 DNA follows: TGTGCCAGCAGTCCCTCAGGACACCCATACAATGAGCAGTTCTTC.

The rearrangement links TRBV14 to TRBJ2-7; D gene ambiguous. Germline V lookup: CDR1 SGHDN, CDR2 FVKESK. V dropped 4 bases and J dropped 3 bases, with 10 bases sitting between them. The CDR3 consists of 13 residues. The CDR3 nucleotides are TGTGCCAGCAGCCCAGTGTCCCGCTACGAGCAGTACTTC. Protein: CASSPVSRYEQYF.